This TCR beta chain was observed in a study of cytomegalovirus exposure and HLA in healthy donors. Across the study: Within an early data release were about 85 million unique TCRs drawn from HLA-typed donors. General study results and limits: The authors later found TCR association rates varying by HLA locus, with DRB1 most and HLA-C fewest. A later analysis showed that HLA-associated TCR beta chains had undergone more clonal expansion than equally common others.

As regards this clone: Its antigen is still unknown.

CDR1 is SGHRS and CDR2 is YFSETQ in the germline V gene. Trimming stripped 4 bases from V and 6 bases from J, with 8 bases between. CDR3 length equals 13 residues. The PCR used 60 Vbeta and 13 Jbeta primers. Libraries were prepared by immunoSEQ multiplex PCR; TCRdb keeps only in-frame clonotypes and omits some of them. The table includes approximately 90,000 clones, roughly 85% detected once. Sequenced input: PBMCs. This clonotype originated in a middle-aged man in good health and CMV-seropositive. J is TRBJ1-6 and V is TRBV5-1; D is uncertain. The DNA for the CDR3 is TGCGCCAGCAGCCCTGGAGGTAATTCACCCCTCCACTTT. Translated: CASSPGGNSPLHF.